This TCR beta chain is drawn from a study of blood T cell repertoires in COVID-19. Overall study: From T cells, B-cell-depleted T cells, or PBMCs came the material, which was cDNA or gDNA.

Original methodology: Nucleated cell number was recorded as an estimate derived from reference gene primer amplification. Sequencing used immunoSEQ multiplex PCR; TCRdb keeps in-frame clones, though not all of them. The DNA gave D and trimming, while V, J and clone size come from that table. The sample lists 300,000 to 400,000 clones, approximately 90% seen once, with about 1.2% in the top ten. Those who participated ranged in age from roughly 18 to 89 years and resided in under 25 US areas. Recovery among Cohort 3 donors was established by two negative PCRs, clearance, or symptom resolution. The specimen sequenced was PBMCs or T cells enriched from blood (not recorded which). The sequence came from a woman younger than 30 who had recovered from COVID-19.

CDR3 loop: CASSPPTGGGERFEAFF. For the CDR3, the DNA is TGTGCCAGCTCACCACCCACAGGGGGAGGGGAACGCTTTGAAGCTTTCTTT. The chain has TRBV18 and TRBJ1-1, with 8 bases matching TRBD1. V lost 0 bases and J lost 7; bases outside the gene matches: 13. Germline V lookup: CDR1 KGHSH, CDR2 LQKENI. This CDR3 region has 17 residues.